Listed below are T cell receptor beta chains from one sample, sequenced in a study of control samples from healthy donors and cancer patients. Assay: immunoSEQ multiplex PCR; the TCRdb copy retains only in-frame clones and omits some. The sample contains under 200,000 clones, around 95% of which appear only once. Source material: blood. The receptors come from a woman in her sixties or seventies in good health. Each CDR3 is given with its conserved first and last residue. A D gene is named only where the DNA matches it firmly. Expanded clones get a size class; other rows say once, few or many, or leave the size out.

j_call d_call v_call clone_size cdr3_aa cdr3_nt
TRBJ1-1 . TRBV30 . CAWTRGFGNTEAFF TGTGCCTGGACCCGGGGCTTTGGGAACACTGAAGCTTTCTTT
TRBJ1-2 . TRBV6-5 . CASSQVFGPIRGYTF TGTGCCAGCAGCCAGGTTTTCGGGCCTATAAGGGGCTACACCTTC
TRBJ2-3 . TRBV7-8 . CASSFLGQGFTDTQYF TGTGCCAGCAGCTTTTTGGGCCAGGGTTTTACAGATACGCAGTATTTT
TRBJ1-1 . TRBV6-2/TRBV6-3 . CASSPGQLNTEAFF TGTGCCAGCAGCCCTGGACAGCTCAACACTGAAGCTTTCTTT
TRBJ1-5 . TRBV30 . CAWSVRQNQPQHF TGTGCCTGGAGTGTTCGTCAGAATCAGCCCCAGCATTTT
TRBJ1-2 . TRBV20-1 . CSGEDGYTF TGCAGTGGAGAAGATGGCTACACCTTC
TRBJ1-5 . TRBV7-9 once CASSLTAGPDQPQHF TGTGCCAGCAGCTTAACGGCAGGGCCGGATCAGCCCCAGCATTTT
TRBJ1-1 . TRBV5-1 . CASSLNPHDTEAFF TGCGCCAGCAGCTTAAACCCTCATGACACTGAAGCTTTCTTT
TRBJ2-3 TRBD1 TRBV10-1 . CASRDRGVADTQYF TGCGCCAGCCGGGACAGGGGAGTTGCAGATACGCAGTATTTT
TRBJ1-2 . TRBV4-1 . CASSQQPYPPGGYTF TGCGCCAGCAGCCAGCAGCCCTACCCCCCAGGGGGCTACACCTTC